Presented here are 25 T cell receptor beta chains from one specimen sequenced in a study of T-cell reconstitution after alpha-beta-depleted transplantation in children. Unique molecular identifiers were incorporated into the prepared TCRbeta library. TCRdb processed the PCR reads anew with MiXCR; each CDR3 protein has one entry. The sample has under 750,000 distinct CDR3 sequences, under 30% seen once. The specimen comprised PBMCs, mostly from graft donor cells, sampled 360 days after TCRalphabeta/CD19-depleted stem cell transplant. These TCRs come from a boy less than two years old who had a stem cell transplant for acute myeloid leukemia, so the T cells may come from the graft donor.

The rearrangement links TRBV7-2 to TRBJ1-2; D possibly corresponds to TRBD1 (5 bases). CDR1 SGHTA and CDR2 FQGNSA come from the germline V gene. The V and J ends lost 4 bases and 5 bases respectively, with 11 bases between them. The length of the CDR3 is 13 residues. The chain's CDR3 is CASSSGTEYGYTF. Written as DNA, the CDR3 is TGTGCCAGCAGCTCCGGGACGGAGTATGGCTACACCTTC.

This clonotype was seen a handful of times. The chain links TRBV7-9 to TRBJ2-1, with 8 bases aligning to TRBD1. Losses at the gene ends were 5 bases for V and 4 bases for J; bases not matched to a gene: 7. The CDR3 length is 15 residues. Germline V lookup: CDR1 SEHNR, CDR2 FQNEAQ (reference sequence). The DNA of the CDR3 is TGTGCCAGCAGCGGACAGGGAACTTTGTACAATGAGCAGTTCTTC. Amino acids: CASSGQGTLYNEQFF.

This clonotype was detected only a few times. The V and J genes are TRBV20-1 and TRBJ1-2; TRBD1 might be the D (6 bases). The CDR3 contains 16 residues. V lost 5 bases and J lost 1, with 20 bases in between. Per germline, CDR1 DFQATT and CDR2 SNEGSKA (reference sequence). The CDR3 DNA sequence: TGCAGTGCTTATGGGGGAGGGGTGGACAGTAACTATGGCTACACCTTC. This encodes CSAYGGGVDSNYGYTF.

This clonotype was detected only a few times. Germline and junction disagree at one end, which may indicate a read error. This rearrangement joins TRBV4-2 to TRBJ2-1, with TRBD1 matching over 7 bases. CDR3 length equals 16 residues. Germline V CDR1 and CDR2: LGHNA, YNFKEQ. The CDR3 spells CASTQSWDRDYNEQFF. The CDR3 DNA reads as TGTGCCAGCACCCAATCGTGGGACAGAGACTACAATGAGCAGTTCTTC.

This clonotype was counted at least ten times. This sequence joins TRBV29-1 and TRBJ2-1, with 9 bases fitting TRBD2. The CDR3 spans 12 residues. Per the germline V gene, CDR1 is SQVTM and CDR2 is ANQGSEA. Trimming cost V 7 bases and J 4 bases; bases outside gene matches: 2. In DNA, the CDR3 is TGCAGCGGGCTAGCGGGATACAATGAGCAGTTCTTC. Translating it yields CSGLAGYNEQFF.

CDR3 nucleotide sequence: TGTGCCAGCAGTCCGAAGTTCGGTGGTTACAATGAGCAGTTCTTC. Protein sequence: CASSPKFGGYNEQFF. The V call is TRBV12-3 or TRBV12-4, the J call TRBJ2-1; D is unclear. Trimming took 5 bases from V and 4 from J, leaving 15 bases between them. The CDR3 length is 15 residues.

This chain joins TRBV6-5 and TRBJ1-1; the D gene is possibly TRBD1 (6 bases). This CDR3 comprises 14 residues. The ends were cut back, 6 bases at V and 1 base at J, with 12 bases in the middle. Germline CDR1 MNHEY, CDR2 SVGAGI. The chain's CDR3 is CASSYRDSNTEAFF. The CDR3 coding sequence is TGTGCCAGCAGCTACAGGGATTCGAACACTGAAGCTTTCTTT.

This clonotype has a count of ten or more. The chain carries TRBV20-1 and TRBJ1-6; no firm D call. Germline CDR1 reads DFQATT; CDR2 reads SNEGSKA (reference sequence). The ends were cut back, 2 bases at V and 7 bases at J, with 15 bases in the middle. CDR3 length: 15 amino acids. The CDR3 nucleotides read TGCAGTGCTAGATTCCGAGACGGGATCAATTCACCCCTCCACTTT. Protein product: CSARFRDGINSPLHF.

This clonotype was seen ten or more times. This chain connects TRBV24-1 to TRBJ2-5, with D possibly matching TRBD1 (6 bases). V was cut by 2 bases and J by 0 bases, with 15 bases left in between. Germline-derived CDR1 and CDR2 are KGHDR and SFDVKD. This CDR3 contains 17 residues. CDR3 sequence reads: CATSDWGRGPNQETQYF. The CDR3 DNA is TGTGCCACCAGTGATTGGGGCAGGGGCCCAAACCAAGAGACCCAGTACTTC.

The chain uses TRBV10-3 and TRBJ1-5, with no clear D. V was clipped by 0 bases and J by 11 bases, with 11 bases between them. This CDR3 is 13 amino acids long. Looked up from germline, CDR1 is ENHRY and CDR2 is SYGVKD. This CDR3 reads CAISESGVLAQHF. The CDR3 bases are TGTGCCATCAGTGAGTCAGGCGTCCTGGCCCAGCATTTT.

The V gene is TRBV20-1, the J gene TRBJ2-3; TRBD2 agrees at 12 bases. The ends lost 2 bases at V and 8 bases at J; junction bases unmatched: 2. CDR1 DFQATT and CDR2 SNEGSKA come from the germline V gene (reference sequence). This CDR3 comprises 13 residues. CDR3 protein: CSARSSGGATQYF. The CDR3 bases are TGCAGTGCTAGATCTAGCGGGGGGGCTACGCAGTATTTT.

This clonotype was seen only once. This chain joins TRBV20-1 and TRBJ2-1, with a tentative D call TRBD1 (6 bases). V was trimmed by 2 bases and J by 0 bases, leaving 23 bases between them. The CDR3 covers 19 residues. CDR1 DFQATT and CDR2 SNEGSKA come from the germline V gene (reference sequence). The CDR3 sequence: CSARLQDRLLRSSYNEQFF. CDR3 coding DNA: TGCAGTGCTAGATTACAGGACAGACTATTAAGAAGCTCCTACAATGAGCAGTTCTTC.

This clonotype was counted only a few times. This chain connects TRBV12-3 or TRBV12-4 to TRBJ2-7; 7 bases fit TRBD1. The J segment lost 6 bases and the V segment lost 5 bases, leaving 7 bases of the junction unmatched. This CDR3 has 13 residues. The CDR3 nucleotides are TGTGCCAGCAGTAAACAGGGGTTGGGCGAGCAGTACGTC. Its translation is CASSKQGLGEQYV.

V gene TRBV9 combines with J gene TRBJ2-3; tentatively, D is TRBD1 or TRBD2 (7 bases each). The CDR3 consists of 16 residues. From germline, CDR1 is SGDLS and CDR2 YYNGEE. V lost 4 bases to trimming and J lost 7 bases, with 22 bases between them. The CDR3 spells CASSPISGGVRNTQYF. The CDR3 coding sequence is TGTGCCAGCAGCCCTATTTCAGGGGGGGTCAGGAATACGCAGTATTTT.

The chain joins TRBV29-1 to TRBJ1-3; no clear D gene. Germline V CDR1 and CDR2: SQVTM, ANQGSEA. CDR3 size: 15 residues. Trimming took off 3 bases at V and 0 bases at J, with 12 bases between the two ends. The CDR3 is CSVEVPGFSGNTIYF. In DNA form, the CDR3 reads TGCAGCGTTGAGGTCCCAGGATTCTCTGGAAACACCATATATTTT.

The V and J genes are TRBV29-1 and TRBJ1-1; D ambiguous. Germline V gene sequence: CDR1 SQVTM, CDR2 ANQGSEA. This CDR3 contains 14 residues. The V end was cut by 7 bases, the J end by 3 bases, with 18 bases between. CDR3 residues: CSDPVPDLDTEAFF. DNA for the CDR3: TGCAGCGACCCCGTCCCGGATTTGGACACTGAAGCTTTCTTT.

The CDR3 DNA sequence: TGTGCCAGCAGGCAGGGAGCTGGAAACACCATATATTTT. It specifies CASRQGAGNTIYF. J is TRBJ1-3 and V is TRBV6-1; D might be TRBD1 (5 bases). V lost 6 bases and J lost 2, with 8 bases in between. Germline V gives CDR1 MNHNS, CDR2 SASEGT. The CDR3 sequence is 13 residues long.

This clonotype came up many times. The V call is TRBV6-1, the J call TRBJ2-7, with D unclear. Trimming shortened V by 6 bases and J by 8 bases, and 17 bases separated the two germline ends. Germline V lookup: CDR1 MNHNS, CDR2 SASEGT. CDR3 length equals 13 residues. CDR3 DNA sequence: TGTGCCAGCAGCCCCTCCCCAAGAGAAAAGCAGTACTTC. Translated, it gives CASSPSPREKQYF.

This chain joins TRBV20-1 and TRBJ1-3, with D hard to call. This CDR3 has 11 residues. Trimming left V 2 bases short and J 4 bases short, with 3 bases between. CDR1 DFQATT and CDR2 SNEGSKA come from the germline V gene (reference sequence). The CDR3 loop is CSARYGNTIYF. The CDR3 DNA is TGCAGTGCTAGATACGGAAACACCATATATTTT.

This clonotype was seen only a few times. The chain combines TRBV20-1 with TRBJ2-1, with TRBD2 identical over 7 bases. The length of the CDR3 is 15 residues. The ends lost 3 bases at V and 1 base at J; junction bases unmatched: 6. Germline assignment: CDR1 DFQATT and CDR2 SNEGSKA (reference sequence). The CDR3 loop reads CSARGGTKSYNEQFF. The CDR3, as DNA: TGCAGTGCTAGGGGAGGGACTAAATCCTACAATGAGCAGTTCTTC.

This clonotype was seen ten or more times. V is TRBV24-1 and J is TRBJ2-1, with 9 bases aligning to TRBD2. From germline, CDR1 is KGHDR and CDR2 SFDVKD. V was pared by 7 bases and J by 2 bases, with 11 bases of the junction left unmatched. The CDR3 contains 17 residues. CDR3 bases: TGTGCCACCAGCCCAGCGGGGGGAAAATTCGCCTACAATGAGCAGTTCTTC. It specifies CATSPAGGKFAYNEQFF.

This clonotype was detected many times. The CDR3 loop is CSVEGQSAYEQYF. The CDR3 DNA reads TGCAGCGTTGAGGGACAGAGCGCCTACGAGCAGTACTTC. V and J are TRBV29-1 and TRBJ2-7; TRBD1 matches 7 bases. The CDR3 has 13 residues. Germline V CDR1 and CDR2: SQVTM, ANQGSEA. After removal of 3 bases from V and 2 bases from J, the junction contained 4 bases not matched to a gene.

The chain joins TRBV10-2 to TRBJ2-3, with D maybe TRBD1 (6 bases). The length of the CDR3 is 15 residues. Trimming took off 6 bases at V and 6 bases at J, with 19 bases between the two ends. The germline CDR1 and CDR2 sequences are WSHSY and SAAADI. The CDR3 DNA is TGCGCCAGCAGGGATTCACCAACAGGGTTCGATACGCAGTATTTT. Protein product: CASRDSPTGFDTQYF.

The V call is TRBV6-5, the J call TRBJ2-1; 8 bases align to TRBD2. Germline loops: CDR1 MNHEY, CDR2 SVGAGI. The ends lost 0 bases at V and 4 bases at J; junction bases unmatched: 5. CDR3 length: 16 residues. CDR3 DNA sequence: TGTGCCAGCAGTTACTCGACGGCTAGCGGGTACAATGAGCAGTTCTTC. Amino acids: CASSYSTASGYNEQFF.

CDR3 region: CASSLVPDRRDVGYTF. The CDR3 region has the DNA TGTGCCAGCAGTTTAGTGCCGGACAGGAGGGACGTGGGCTACACCTTC. The chain employs TRBV12-3 or TRBV12-4 and TRBJ1-2, with 7 bases that match TRBD1. This CDR3 spans 16 amino acids. Trimming at V came to 1 base and at J to 8 bases, leaving 13 bases not matched to a gene.